Listed below are T cell receptor beta chains from one sample, sequenced in a study of OX40 agonist ivuxolimab in advanced cancers. TCRdb keeps only in-frame clones here, not all; method: immunoSEQ multiplex PCR. This table holds 70,000 to 95,000 clones, around 92% found once. Sequencing was performed on CD4+ or CD8+ T cells sorted from blood, taken in a trial of the OX40 agonist ivuxolimab. The receptors come from an adult with an advanced solid tumor such as melanoma, head and neck, liver or kidney cancer. CDR3s include the opening cysteine and the closing phenylalanine or tryptophan. The order of the fields is J gene, V gene, CDR3 protein.

j_call: TRBJ1-1; v_call: TRBV11-2; cdr3_aa: CASSFFLSEAFF
j_call: TRBJ2-2; v_call: TRBV27; cdr3_aa: CASSLRTGAHLANTGELFF
j_call: TRBJ2-1; v_call: TRBV9; cdr3_aa: CASSVSGLGHNEQFF
j_call: TRBJ2-7; v_call: TRBV10-3; cdr3_aa: CAISEGFPYEQYF
j_call: TRBJ2-4; v_call: TRBV18; cdr3_aa: CASSPRLEVTKNIQYF
j_call: TRBJ2-3; v_call: TRBV7-2; cdr3_aa: CASSLAIVRTDTQYF
j_call: TRBJ1-2; v_call: TRBV30; cdr3_aa: CAWGQGQGGYTF
j_call: TRBJ2-1; v_call: TRBV6-1; cdr3_aa: CATGRGRGLYNEQFF
j_call: TRBJ2-1; v_call: TRBV29-1; cdr3_aa: CSIQTSGSYNEQFF
j_call: TRBJ1-2; v_call: TRBV27; cdr3_aa: CASSTTTGTSGGYTF
j_call: TRBJ2-1; v_call: TRBV6-5; cdr3_aa: CASRPTSGAFSEQFF
j_call: TRBJ2-1; v_call: TRBV2; cdr3_aa: CASSYSGLAGVYNEQFF
j_call: TRBJ2-5; v_call: TRBV11-3; cdr3_aa: CASSSPETQYF
j_call: TRBJ2-3; v_call: TRBV1; cdr3_aa: CTSSQGDSGRADTQYF
j_call: TRBJ2-7; v_call: TRBV5-4; cdr3_aa: CASSSLRTSGSLGGYEQYF
j_call: TRBJ1-4; v_call: TRBV30; cdr3_aa: CAWSVWALREKLFF
j_call: TRBJ2-7; v_call: TRBV5-4; cdr3_aa: CASSFGQGLTYEQYF
j_call: TRBJ2-1; v_call: TRBV29-1; cdr3_aa: CSVDGQKLLYNEQFF
j_call: TRBJ2-3; v_call: TRBV6-6; cdr3_aa: CATQWGGTDTQYF
j_call: TRBJ2-7; v_call: TRBV18; cdr3_aa: CASSPQGRGIYEQYF
j_call: TRBJ2-3; v_call: TRBV7-3; cdr3_aa: CASSLRNRVDTQYF
j_call: TRBJ1-2; v_call: TRBV28; cdr3_aa: CASSSDRGDYTF
j_call: TRBJ2-4; v_call: TRBV6-1; cdr3_aa: CASSEALRGRNIQYF
j_call: TRBJ2-7; v_call: TRBV13; cdr3_aa: CASSFTSGRSSYEQYF
j_call: TRBJ2-1; v_call: TRBV7-2; cdr3_aa: CASSLASGYNEQFF
j_call: TRBJ2-1; v_call: TRBV28; cdr3_aa: CASRNLGGRYNEQFF
j_call: TRBJ2-5; v_call: TRBV18; cdr3_aa: CASSPPQRHNRWETQYF
j_call: TRBJ2-3; v_call: TRBV4-1; cdr3_aa: CASSHGTADTQYF
j_call: TRBJ1-2; v_call: TRBV19; cdr3_aa: CAREMTGPSHTF
j_call: TRBJ2-5; v_call: TRBV10-3; cdr3_aa: CATQGQGNQETQYF
j_call: TRBJ2-7; v_call: TRBV10-3; cdr3_aa: CAISDSLLVTYEQYF
j_call: TRBJ2-3; v_call: TRBV2; cdr3_aa: CASSFAGGRDTQYF
j_call: TRBJ2-7; v_call: TRBV5-1; cdr3_aa: CASSLGGGYEQYF
j_call: TRBJ2-7; v_call: TRBV7-2; cdr3_aa: CASSQLTNSYEQYF
j_call: TRBJ2-7; v_call: TRBV7-8; cdr3_aa: CASSGGQGYEQYF
j_call: TRBJ2-2; v_call: TRBV7-9; cdr3_aa: CASSFRLAANTGELFF
j_call: NA; v_call: TRBV18; cdr3_aa: CASSPSQEVYEQYF
j_call: TRBJ2-7; v_call: TRBV28; cdr3_aa: CASGRTVSYEQYF
j_call: TRBJ2-1; v_call: TRBV7-2; cdr3_aa: CASSLSGSTDEQFF
j_call: TRBJ2-7; v_call: TRBV6-1; cdr3_aa: CASSEEGTRTYEQYF
j_call: TRBJ2-3; v_call: TRBV5-4; cdr3_aa: CASSFSTDTQYF
j_call: TRBJ1-5; v_call: TRBV23-1; cdr3_aa: CASSQKPGQGLSSNQPQHF
j_call: TRBJ2-5; v_call: TRBV19; cdr3_aa: CASSDSGKETQYF
j_call: TRBJ2-2; v_call: TRBV25-1; cdr3_aa: CASSRTGGVNTGELFF
j_call: TRBJ2-7; v_call: TRBV6-5; cdr3_aa: CASSLSRDRASYEQYF
j_call: TRBJ1-1; v_call: TRBV6-6; cdr3_aa: CASRDRLGAMNTEAFF
j_call: TRBJ2-2; v_call: TRBV5-6; cdr3_aa: CASSWTGMGTGELFF
j_call: TRBJ1-5; v_call: TRBV27; cdr3_aa: CASSLSGVLNQPQHF
j_call: TRBJ2-5; v_call: TRBV7-6; cdr3_aa: CASSSRTSGRETQYF
j_call: TRBJ2-7; v_call: TRBV7-2; cdr3_aa: CASSLGRRYEQYF
j_call: TRBJ1-3; v_call: TRBV7-6; cdr3_aa: CASSLLAGNSGNTIYF
j_call: TRBJ1-1; v_call: TRBV6-5; cdr3_aa: CASRLYGGRATEAFF
j_call: TRBJ1-1; v_call: TRBV18; cdr3_aa: CASSPNREGTEAFF